These T cell receptor beta chains were read from a single sample in a study of T cells after yellow fever vaccination. TCRdb analysed the 5' RACE reads with MiXCR anew, one entry per CDR3 protein. The sample has 200,000 to 250,000 distinct CDR3 sequences; about 7% are singletons. Sample: CD4+ T cells sorted from PBMCs, taken 15 days after the yellow fever booster vaccination. These TCRs come from a man aged 25 to 40 who received the YFV17D yellow fever vaccine. Each CDR3 is given with its conserved first and last residue. A D gene is named only where the DNA matches it firmly.

NA	TRBJ2-7	TRBV7-3	CASSLDGRTSYEQYF
TRBD2	TRBJ2-7	TRBV5-1	CASSFRAGGPGYEQYF
NA	TRBJ1-1	TRBV28	CAYKGGGNTEAFF
TRBD1	TRBJ1-4	TRBV7-8	CASSLGGGDEKLFF
TRBD2	TRBJ2-2	TRBV7-3	CASSKAGEGGELFF
NA	TRBJ2-6	TRBV24-1	CATSDPGEAGANVLTF
NA	TRBJ2-3	TRBV7-2	CASSLLASDTQYF
TRBD2	TRBJ2-3	TRBV5-4	CASSPRAGGPTDTQYF
TRBD2	TRBJ2-7	TRBV3-1	CASSHGTSGRGYEQYF
NA	TRBJ2-1	TRBV27	CAPWNEQFF
TRBD2	TRBJ2-2	TRBV5-1	CASSTGTSGNTGELFF
NA	TRBJ2-3	TRBV4-3	CASSRTLMGRSTDTQYF
NA	TRBJ2-6	TRBV20-1	CSARGTASGANVLTF
NA	TRBJ2-5	TRBV4-2	CASSQGVAVGQYF
NA	TRBJ1-2	TRBV6-5	CASSYSQRQTYYTF
TRBD1	TRBJ2-3	TRBV7-8	CASSTYRGQSTDTQYF
NA	TRBJ1-2	TRBV12-3/TRBV12-4	CASSFGRLGLNYGYTF
TRBD2	TRBJ2-3	TRBV7-9	CASSPSVTSGTTDTQYF
TRBD2	TRBJ2-7	TRBV27	CASSLKVGTSGTSEQYF
NA	TRBJ2-1	TRBV3-1	CASSQAGPNNEQFF
NA	TRBJ2-7	TRBV20-1	CSARGDGTPYEQYF
TRBD1	TRBJ1-2	TRBV4-3	CASSQGTQGGFGYTF
NA	TRBJ2-5	TRBV9	CASSVGLQETQYF
TRBD1	TRBJ2-7	TRBV7-8	CASSLVTGGHEQYF
TRBD2	TRBJ2-5	TRBV4-3	CASSQQLAGIQETQYF
TRBD1	TRBJ2-7	TRBV6-5	CASSYSTGSEQYF